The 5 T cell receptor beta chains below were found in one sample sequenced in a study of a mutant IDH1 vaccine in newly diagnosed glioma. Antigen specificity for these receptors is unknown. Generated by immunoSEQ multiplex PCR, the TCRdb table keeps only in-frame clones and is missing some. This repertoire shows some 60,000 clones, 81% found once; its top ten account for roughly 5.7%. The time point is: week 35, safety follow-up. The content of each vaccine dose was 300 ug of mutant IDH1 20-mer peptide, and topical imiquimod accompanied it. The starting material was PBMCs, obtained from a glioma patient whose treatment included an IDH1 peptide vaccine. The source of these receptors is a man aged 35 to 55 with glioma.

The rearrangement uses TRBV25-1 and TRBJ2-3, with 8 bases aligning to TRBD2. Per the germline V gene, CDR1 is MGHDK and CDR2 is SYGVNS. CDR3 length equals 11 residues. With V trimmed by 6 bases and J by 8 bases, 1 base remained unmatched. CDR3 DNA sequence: TGTGCCAGCAGCGCGGGGGGTACGCAGTATTTT. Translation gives CASSAGGTQYF.

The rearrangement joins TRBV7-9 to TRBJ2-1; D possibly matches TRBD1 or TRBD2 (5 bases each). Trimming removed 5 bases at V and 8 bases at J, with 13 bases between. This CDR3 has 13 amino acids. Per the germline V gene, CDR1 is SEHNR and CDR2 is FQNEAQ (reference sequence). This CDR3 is CASSALVGDEQFF. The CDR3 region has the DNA TGTGCCAGCAGCGCCCTGGTGGGGGATGAGCAGTTCTTC.

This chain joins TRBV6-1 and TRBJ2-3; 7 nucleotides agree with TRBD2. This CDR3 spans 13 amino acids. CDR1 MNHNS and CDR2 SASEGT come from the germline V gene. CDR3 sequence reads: CAISGQATDTQYF. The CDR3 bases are TGTGCAATTAGCGGGCAGGCCACAGATACGCAGTATTTT.

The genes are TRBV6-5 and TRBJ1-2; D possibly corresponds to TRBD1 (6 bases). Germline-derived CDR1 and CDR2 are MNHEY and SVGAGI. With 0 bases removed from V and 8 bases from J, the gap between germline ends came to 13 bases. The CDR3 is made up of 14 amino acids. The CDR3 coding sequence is TGTGCCAGCAGTTACTCGGGGGGGGCAGAAGGCTACACCTTC. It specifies CASSYSGGAEGYTF.

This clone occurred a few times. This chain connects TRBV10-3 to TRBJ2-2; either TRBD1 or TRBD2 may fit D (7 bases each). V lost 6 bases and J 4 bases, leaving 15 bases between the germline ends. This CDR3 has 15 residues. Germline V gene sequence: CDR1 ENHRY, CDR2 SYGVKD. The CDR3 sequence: CAISRGGAGTGELFF. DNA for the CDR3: TGTGCCATCAGCAGGGGGGGCGCGGGCACCGGGGAGCTGTTTTTT.